This T cell receptor beta chain came from a study of naive and memory T cell subsets (dated by TCRdb to 2015 to 2018). For context, the study as a whole: The study applied an open-source, UMI-based TCR alpha and beta sequencing pipeline to sorted naive and memory peripheral blood T cell subsets. RNA was DNase-treated and reverse transcribed with TCR constant-region primers, mostly using SuperScript III. The results of the functional CMV T cell responses matched the IgG serology results in every case. The research as a whole found: The abundance of TCRs followed a power law with an exponent that differed between naive and memory subsets yet stayed consistent across the three individuals. Once error correction was done, more than 90% of naive TCR sequences showed up just once, which made the naive abundance distributions much steeper than those of the memory subsets. The repertoire findings for the naive and memory subsets could not be validated against a ground truth, as none was available. A few larger clonotypes were present in naive repertoires, particularly the CD8 repertoires, and these clonotypes were possibly memory cells re-expressing CD45RA. RNA-based TCR counts may be affected by expression changes linked to T cell activation and differentiation. Each clonotype was defined as a single alpha or beta chain sequence rather than as a paired alpha/beta receptor. In both CD4 and CD8 cells, a rise in Gini index and a fall in Shannon and inverse Simpson diversity were observed from naive through CM, EM and EMRA.

The receptor library was made with UMI-ligation and nested PCR. To cover both TRBC1 and TRBC2, the beta constant-region primer consisted of an equimolar mix of two oligonucleotides. Four rounds of PCR were used to amplify ligated cDNA, with nested alpha and beta constant-region primers being used together with the SP2 primer. A single-stranded oligonucleotide carrying the SP2 primer and a 12-nucleotide UMI was ligated to the 3' end of the cDNA by T4 RNA ligase 1. The ligation reaction was kept at 16 degrees C for roughly 18-24 hours. To avoid over-amplification, PCR2 was usually performed as a SYBR Green qPCR and halted once a predetermined threshold was reached. Apart from the first purification, every purification step used Agencourt AMPure XP magnetic beads. Library quantification was done by Qubit, followed by a TapeStation check on which the main peak was expected at around 650 bp. Sequencing of the pooled libraries was done on an Illumina MiSeq using v2 2x251 paired-end kits, which typically yielded roughly 0.95-2.1 million reads per sample. Each sample library was pooled at roughly 4.1 nM, and about 4.5-7% PhiX was included to improve cluster recognition. The source study handled its data this way. FASTQ reads processed by Demultiplexor were assigned V and J genes by Decombinator through tag matching that tolerated a single base-pair mismatch. By using UMIs, Collapsinator corrected both sequencing errors and the frequency errors caused by PCR heterogeneity. CDR3Translator translated TCRs and extracted CDR3s from the conserved cysteine to the FGXG phenylalanine, flagging non-productive sequences. Gini, Shannon entropy and inverse Simpson indices were computed after subsampling the repertoires to the same number of UMI-defined TCRs. Within the linear range, a power law was fitted by maximum likelihood to the distributions of clonotype abundance. When run on a single naive CD8 sample, MIGEC and the pipeline yielded similar UMI counts, similar unique TCR numbers and similar clonal distributions. In one analysis, naive TCRs that were also found in any memory subset of the same donor were excluded from the naive repertoire. A set of 7,322 CMV-associated CDR3 sequences, compiled from VDJdb and a published dataset, was used to search the repertoires. TCRdb reprocessing: public reads trimmed at Q25 with fastp, clones called with MiXCR, in-frame beta chains kept. For every CDR3 protein sequence, its rows merge into one entry that carries the most common genes and DNA. TCRdb's processing, not the authors' own work, is the source of the V and J calls. The sample contains under 150,000 distinct CDR3 sequences, 15% to 25% of them found a single time. The ten largest account for approximately 0.58% of the sample.

From the second PCR step onward, the TCR alpha chain libraries and the TCR beta chain libraries were amplified separately. CMV status of each donor was established by measuring IFNgamma production from CD4+ T cells after fresh PBMCs were stimulated overnight with CMV viral lysate. Using Miltenyi beads, CD4 T cells were first positively selected, and CD8 T cells were then positively selected from the CD4-negative fraction. After staining for CD3, CD4, CD8, CD45RA, CD27 and a live/dead dye, cells were sorted on a BD Aria II into four subsets based on CD45RA and CD27. A few healthy volunteers provided blood, and each donor's sample was split into CD4 and CD8 T cells and then further divided into four differentiation subsets. Roughly 120 ml of peripheral blood was collected from each donor, and PBMC were isolated from the blood using Ficoll-Paque PLUS density-gradient centrifugation. Sorted cells were lysed in RLT buffer, and RNA was extracted with a Qiagen RNeasy kit and stored at -80°C.

This clonotype was detected a few times. Its antigen specificity is not known. No base quality values were provided; no much bigger clone lies one nucleotide off. From the cysteine through the phenylalanine, the CDR3 covers 17 amino acids. The DNA shown is the 51-base CDR3, in frame from base 1. CDR1 and CDR2, per the germline V gene, are SGHRS and YFSETQ. The germline V end is reduced by 1 base and the J end by 5 bases; junction bases left unmatched: 9. The source material was naive CD8+ T cells from blood. The sample's cell subset or site label is to be understood as: naive T cells, CD45RA high CD27+. This TCR was sampled from a human donor in good health. The V and J segments used are TRBV5-1 and TRBJ1-5; 10 central bases correspond to TRBD1. The nucleotide sequence is given as TGCGCCAGCAGCTTGAATCCGGGACAGGGGATCCATCAGCCCCAGCATTTT. This yields the protein CASSLNPGQGIHQPQHF.